This T cell receptor beta chain is from a study of shared clonotypes between healthy human individuals. CD45RO-negative CD8 cells positively selected for CCR7 made up the naive population, which excluded terminally differentiated effector memory CD45RA+ cells. Sequencing was performed with immunoSEQ multiplex PCR; in TCRdb, only in-frame clones are kept and a portion is missing. The sample includes more than 2 million clones, over 85% seen only once; the top ten take under 2%. Sequencing was done on a sample of naive CD8+ T cells from PBMCs. This clonotype originated in a man aged 18 to 29 in good health. Some clones in this sample may be carry-over from other donors' samples.

As DNA, the CDR3 is TGCGCCAGCAGCTTGAGGGACAGGGACTATGTAGGGAACACTGAAGCTTTCTTT. Translated: CASSLRDRDYVGNTEAFF. This chain links TRBV5-1 with TRBJ1-1; TRBD1 matches 9 bases. Germline V gene data show CDR1 as SGHRS and CDR2 as YFSETQ. This CDR3 is 18 amino acids long. The trim removed 1 base at V and 1 base at J, leaving 11 bases unmatched.